This T cell receptor beta chain was sequenced in a study of blood T cell repertoires in COVID-19. Sequencing used immunoSEQ multiplex PCR; TCRdb keeps in-frame clones, though not all of them. The profile covers 380,000 or so clones, with roughly 86% appearing a single time and 0.85% to 1.2% taken by the ten largest. With 2 bases clipped from V and 4 bases from J, the junction kept 3 bases outside the gene matches. Germline V gives CDR1 KGHSH, CDR2 LQKENI. This CDR3 region has 15 residues. The chain carries TRBV18 and TRBJ2-1; TRBD1 matches 9 bases. The source of this sequence is a human donor with acute or convalescent COVID-19. The donor label of this sample is uncertain. Sequencing input: peripheral blood. The CDR3 reads CASSPVQGAYNEQFF. CDR3 bases: TGTGCCAGCTCACCAGTACAGGGGGCGTACAATGAGCAGTTCTTC. The full variable domain, with the rest looked up from reference TRBV18 and TRBJ2-1, is NAGVMQNPRHLVRRRGQEARLRCSPMKGHSHVYWYRQLPEEGLKFMVYLQKENIIDESGMPKERFSAEFPKEGPSILRIQQVVRGDSAAYFCASSPVQGAYNEQFFGPGTRLTVL.